This is a list of T cell receptor beta chains from one sample in a study of cytomegalovirus exposure and HLA in healthy donors. Profiled with immunoSEQ multiplex PCR; TCRdb holds only in-frame clones, not every one. The sample records some 140,000 clones, over 60% being singletons. The sample comprised PBMCs. These receptors were collected from a woman aged 40-49 years in good health and CMV-seronegative. The CDR3 runs from the conserved cysteine through the conserved F or W. The order of the fields is clone size, V gene, D gene, J gene, CDR3 protein, CDR3 DNA. The D gene is left open where the match is weak. Expanded clones get a size class; other rows say once, few or many, or leave the size out.

once,TRBV5-1,TRBD1,TRBJ1-2,CASSQPGTGLNYGYTF,TGCGCCAGCAGCCAACCTGGGACAGGGCTGAACTATGGCTACACCTTC
.,TRBV28,TRBD1,TRBJ1-2,CASSPGQGNYGYTF,TGTGCCAGCAGTCCGGGACAGGGGAACTATGGCTACACCTTC
.,TRBV18,.,TRBJ2-7,CASSPDRSSYEQYF,TGTGCCAGCTCACCCGACAGGAGTTCCTACGAGCAGTACTTC
.,TRBV2,.,TRBJ2-2,CASMGGQGIATGELFF,TGTGCCAGCATGGGGGGGCAGGGGATTGCGACCGGGGAGCTGTTTTTT
.,TRBV27,.,TRBJ2-2,CASTHGGATGELFF,TGTGCCAGCACCCACGGTGGGGCCACCGGGGAGCTGTTTTTT
.,TRBV19,TRBD1,TRBJ1-2,CASTSGQGIYGYTF,TGTGCCAGTACCTCGGGACAGGGCATATATGGCTACACCTTC
.,TRBV11-2,.,TRBJ2-5,CASSLDQETQYF,TGTGCCAGCAGCTTAGATCAGGAGACCCAGTACTTC
.,TRBV6-5,.,TRBJ2-3,CASSYFYGADTQYF,TGTGCCAGCAGTTACTTCTACGGGGCAGATACGCAGTATTTT
.,TRBV5-4,.,TRBJ1-1,CASSPPGHDTEAFF,TGTGCCAGCAGCCCGCCTGGACACGACACTGAAGCTTTCTTT
few,TRBV5-1,TRBD2,TRBJ2-1,CASSLAARGGGSYNEQFF,TGCGCCAGCAGCTTGGCGGCGCGCGGCGGGGGCTCCTACAATGAGCAGTTCTTC
.,TRBV5-8,TRBD2,TRBJ2-7,CASRLSGGPYEQYF,TGTGCCAGCAGACTGAGCGGGGGCCCCTACGAGCAGTACTTC
.,TRBV7-9,.,TRBJ1-3,CASRQGSSGNTIYF,TGTGCCAGCAGGCAGGGGAGCTCTGGAAACACCATATATTTT
once,TRBV9,TRBD2,TRBJ2-7,CASSLGTRSNEQYF,TGTGCCAGCAGCCTCGGGACTAGAAGTAACGAGCAGTACTTC
few,TRBV9,.,TRBJ1-4,CASSVGTRTGKLFF,TGTGCCAGCAGCGTAGGGACTCGCACCGGAAAACTGTTTTTT
once,TRBV5-6,TRBD1,TRBJ2-7,CASSDGQGSYEQYF,TGTGCCAGCAGCGACGGACAGGGCTCCTACGAGCAGTACTTC
.,TRBV11-2,.,TRBJ1-2,CASSSPNRQYGYTF,TGTGCCAGCAGCTCGCCAAATAGACAGTATGGCTACACCTTC
.,TRBV9,TRBD2,TRBJ2-5,CASSVSGGAVQETQYF,TGTGCCAGCAGCGTTTCGGGGGGGGCGGTCCAAGAGACCCAGTACTTC
.,TRBV28,.,TRBJ1-1,CASSLLWSVNTEAFF,TGTGCCAGCAGTTTGTTGTGGTCAGTGAACACTGAAGCTTTCTTT
.,TRBV5-1,TRBD1,TRBJ1-5,CASSPFGGTGDQPQHF,TGCGCCAGCAGCCCCTTCGGCGGGACAGGAGATCAGCCCCAGCATTTT
.,TRBV12-5,.,TRBJ2-5,CASGSSPDSSPVAQYF,TGTGCTAGTGGTTCCTCCCCAGACTCCTCCCCAGTGGCCCAGTACTTC
.,TRBV21-1,.,TRBJ2-7,CARTNSYEQYF,TGTGCCAGGACTAACTCCTACGAGCAGTACTTC
.,TRBV7-9,TRBD1,TRBJ1-2,CASSVGQNAGYTF,TGTGCCAGCAGCGTGGGACAGAATGCTGGCTACACCTTC
.,TRBV5-1,.,TRBJ2-7,CASSPGLYEQYF,TGCGCCAGCAGCCCTGGACTCTACGAGCAGTACTTC
once,TRBV5-4,TRBD1,TRBJ2-5,CASRPGTEETQYF,TGTGCCAGCAGGCCCGGGACAGAAGAGACCCAGTACTTC
once,TRBV5-4,.,TRBJ1-1,CASSSDRFQKAFF,TGTGCCAGCAGCTCAGACAGGTTTCAGAAAGCTTTCTTT
few,TRBV29-1,TRBD1,TRBJ1-2,CSVAPGTGDGYTF,TGCAGCGTTGCCCCCGGGACAGGGGATGGCTACACCTTC
.,TRBV7-9,.,TRBJ1-1,CASSLEPGNTEAFF,TGTGCCAGCAGCTTAGAACCAGGCAACACTGAAGCTTTCTTT
.,TRBV6-5,TRBD1,TRBJ1-1,CASTTTGSEVAFF,TGTGCCAGCACCACGACAGGGTCTGAGGTGGCTTTCTTT
.,TRBV11-3,.,TRBJ1-2,CASSLDAARGPYGYTF,TGTGCCAGCAGCTTAGATGCCGCCAGGGGTCCCTATGGCTACACCTTC
.,TRBV29-1,.,TRBJ2-3,CSVEDPGGDTQYF,TGCAGCGTTGAAGATCCTGGAGGAGATACGCAGTATTTT
.,TRBV5-1,TRBD2,TRBJ2-5,CASSLAGARETQYF,TGCGCCAGCAGCCTAGCGGGGGCCAGGGAGACCCAGTACTTC
few,TRBV19,.,TRBJ2-2,CASSIDRLTGELFF,TGTGCCAGTAGTATAGATCGACTCACCGGGGAGCTGTTTTTT
few,TRBV6-5,TRBD1,TRBJ1-2,CASSYSTGDSSGYTF,TGTGCCAGCAGTTACTCCACAGGGGACTCGAGTGGCTACACCTTC
once,TRBV2,.,TRBJ2-2,CASNLPVGELFF,TGTGCCAGCAATCTCCCCGTCGGGGAGCTGTTTTTT
once,TRBV13,.,TRBJ2-1,CASSSPSRNSYNEQFF,TGTGCCAGCAGCTCCCCTAGTCGCAACTCCTACAATGAGCAGTTCTTC
.,TRBV4-1,.,TRBJ2-7,CASSPGGRAAYEQYF,TGCGCCAGCAGCCCCGGCGGGCGGGCCGCCTACGAGCAGTACTTC
.,TRBV5-1,TRBD1,TRBJ2-7,CASSHGQGGNEQYF,TGCGCCAGCAGCCATGGACAGGGGGGGAACGAGCAGTACTTC
.,TRBV2,.,TRBJ1-3,CASRSWDNAGNTIYF,TGTGCCAGCAGGAGTTGGGACAACGCTGGAAACACCATATATTTT
.,TRBV4-1,TRBD1,TRBJ1-5,CASSQLTGGNQPQHF,TGCGCCAGCAGCCAACTGACAGGGGGCAATCAGCCCCAGCATTTT
once,TRBV7-9,.,TRBJ1-2,CASSLEAGPNYGYTF,TGTGCCAGCAGCTTAGAAGCAGGGCCCAACTATGGCTACACCTTC
.,TRBV19,.,TRBJ1-1,CASSRSGDPNTEAFF,TGTGCCAGTAGCCGATCCGGGGATCCGAACACTGAAGCTTTCTTT
.,TRBV29-1,TRBD2,TRBJ2-2,CSVETSGPGELFF,TGCAGCGTTGAGACTAGCGGTCCCGGGGAGCTGTTTTTT
.,TRBV10-3,TRBD1,TRBJ2-7,CAISDSRDSYEQYF,TGTGCCATCAGTGACTCTCGGGACAGCTACGAGCAGTACTTC
.,TRBV5-4,TRBD2,TRBJ2-7,CASSIAGVSSYEQYF,TGTGCCAGCAGTATAGCGGGTGTGAGCTCCTACGAGCAGTACTTC
.,TRBV7-9,.,TRBJ2-6,CSSSLIGAPSGANVLTF,TGTTCCAGCAGCTTAATTGGGGCCCCCTCTGGGGCCAACGTCCTGACTTTC
few,TRBV4-1,.,TRBJ2-6,CASSQDWTAGANVLTF,TGCGCCAGCAGCCAAGATTGGACAGCTGGGGCCAACGTCCTGACTTTC
.,TRBV12-5,TRBD1,TRBJ2-1,CASGLTGAEQFF,TGTGCTAGTGGACTGACAGGGGCTGAGCAGTTCTTC
.,TRBV6-1,TRBD2,TRBJ2-5,CASLPGGPKETQYF,TGTGCCAGCTTACCGGGAGGGCCGAAGGAGACCCAGTACTTC
.,TRBV5-4,.,TRBJ2-1,CASSLGGETYNEQFF,TGTGCCAGCAGCTTGGGCGGGGAGACTTACAATGAGCAGTTCTTC
.,TRBV7-9,.,TRBJ1-4,CASSYYLGQPNEKLFF,TGTGCCAGCAGCTATTACTTGGGCCAGCCAAATGAAAAACTGTTTTTT
.,TRBV2,.,TRBJ2-5,CASSDITGYQETQYF,TGTGCCAGCAGTGACATAACAGGGTACCAAGAGACCCAGTACTTC
few,TRBV6-6,.,TRBJ2-1,CASSYGGTVRNEQFF,TGTGCCAGCAGTTACGGAGGGACAGTACGTAATGAGCAGTTCTTC
.,TRBV19,TRBD1,TRBJ1-4,CASSPGQGYEKLFF,TGTGCCAGTAGTCCAGGACAGGGGTATGAAAAACTGTTTTTT
few,TRBV7-9,.,TRBJ1-5,CASSLVDSGANQPQHF,TGTGCCAGCAGCTTAGTGGACAGCGGTGCCAATCAGCCCCAGCATTTT